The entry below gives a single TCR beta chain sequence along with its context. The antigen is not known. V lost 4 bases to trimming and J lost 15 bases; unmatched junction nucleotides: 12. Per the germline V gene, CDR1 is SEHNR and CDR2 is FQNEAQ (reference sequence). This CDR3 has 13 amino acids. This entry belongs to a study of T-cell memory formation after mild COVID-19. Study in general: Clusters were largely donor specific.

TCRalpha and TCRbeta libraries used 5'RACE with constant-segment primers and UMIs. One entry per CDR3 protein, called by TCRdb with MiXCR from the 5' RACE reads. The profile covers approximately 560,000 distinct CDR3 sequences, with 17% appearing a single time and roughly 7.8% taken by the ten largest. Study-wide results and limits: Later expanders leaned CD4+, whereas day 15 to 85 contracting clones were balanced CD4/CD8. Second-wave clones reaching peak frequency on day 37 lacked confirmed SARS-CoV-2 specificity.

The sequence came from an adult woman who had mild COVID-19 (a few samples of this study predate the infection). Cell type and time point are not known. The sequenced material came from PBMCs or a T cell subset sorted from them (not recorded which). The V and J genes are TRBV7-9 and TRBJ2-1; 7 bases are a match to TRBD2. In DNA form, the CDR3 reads TGTGCCAGCAGCTCCCTGACTAGCACTTTTTCGTTCTTC. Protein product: CASSSLTSTFSFF.